These T cell receptor beta chains were read from a single sample in a study of T cells in localized non-small cell lung cancer. Generated by immunoSEQ multiplex PCR, the TCRdb table keeps only in-frame clones and is missing some. The table has a few thousand clones, about 29% seen once. Sequences were derived from lung tumor tissue, sampled before any cancer treatment. Source of these receptors: a male donor older than 55 with stage I lung adenocarcinoma. CDR3s leave out the opening cysteine and the closing phenylalanine or tryptophan. A clone size is listed for some rows: how often the clone was seen (once, few, many), or a class if it is expanded.

clone_size j_call v_call cdr3_aa
few TRBJ2-5 TRBV6-8 ASSYGSQETQY
. TRBJ1-3 TRBV11-3 ASSLVNGAGGNPVY
. TRBJ2-5 TRBV7-5 ASSLQAGGQETQY
. TRBJ1-1 TRBV6-8 ASSYGRGRTEAF
few TRBJ1-6 TRBV11-3 ASSLAGGQGRSPLH
. TRBJ1-3 TRBV5-1 ASSLSQGGRTGNTIY
once TRBJ1-2 TRBV19 ASSPGQGSTYGYT
few TRBJ1-1 TRBV7-7 ASSPGTGTDAEAF
few TRBJ1-2 TRBV6-1 ASSEASLYGYT
. TRBJ1-5 TRBV6-8 ASSDLTGSPYQPQH
. TRBJ1-2 TRBV30 AWSVERGGYT
. TRBJ1-2 TRBV30 AWSGETGQNYGYT
medium-sized TRBJ1-1 TRBV6-1 AISEGRQGVAF
. TRBJ1-1 TRBV19 ASSIDGGDTEAF